This T cell receptor beta chain stems from a study of patients and donors after allogeneic stem cell transplantation. One entry per CDR3 protein results from TCRdb running MiXCR on the RT-PCR reads. The repertoire holds roughly 940,000 distinct CDR3 sequences, with around 17% as singletons. Germline CDR1 and CDR2: MGHDK and SYGVNS. V lost 6 bases to trimming and J lost 6 bases; unmatched junction nucleotides: 10. The CDR3 totals 16 residues. The sample was blood, either unsorted or a sorted T cell fraction (not recorded which). The TCR sequence derives from a human donor who was either an allogeneic HSCT recipient or a stem cell or donor lymphocyte infusion donor (not recorded which). It is not recorded whose cells these are; they may come from a transplant donor. The J gene is TRBJ2-3, the V gene TRBV25-1; 12 bases are shared with TRBD2. CDR3 sequence reads: CASSKNRLAGGDTQYF. DNA for the CDR3: TGTGCCAGCAGCAAAAATCGTCTAGCGGGGGGGGATACGCAGTATTTT.